This T cell receptor beta chain came from a study of blood T cell repertoires in COVID-19. For the study at large: Donors in the United States, Italy and Spain gave samples during acute or convalescent COVID-19.

Per the study methods: Reference gene primers were amplified, and this amplification served to estimate nucleated cell counts. TCRdb's copy holds only in-frame clones and misses some; the assay was immunoSEQ multiplex PCR. Clonal size and the V and J genes are those of that table, whereas D and trimming came from the DNA. Of some 85,000 clones in the sample, about 83% were seen once. The CDR3 extends over 17 amino acids. Per germline, CDR1 SGHTA and CDR2 FQGNSA. V trimming: 2 bases; J trimming: 5 bases; junction bases outside the gene matches: 12. The sequence came from a human donor in a cohort sampled during active COVID-19. This chain joins TRBV7-2 and TRBJ2-7, with 10 positions matching TRBD1. The sequenced sample consisted of peripheral blood. Here the CDR3 reads CASSLFGGGTGADEQYF. CDR3 nucleotide sequence: TGTGCCAGCAGCTTATTTGGCGGGGGGACAGGGGCCGACGAGCAGTACTTC.